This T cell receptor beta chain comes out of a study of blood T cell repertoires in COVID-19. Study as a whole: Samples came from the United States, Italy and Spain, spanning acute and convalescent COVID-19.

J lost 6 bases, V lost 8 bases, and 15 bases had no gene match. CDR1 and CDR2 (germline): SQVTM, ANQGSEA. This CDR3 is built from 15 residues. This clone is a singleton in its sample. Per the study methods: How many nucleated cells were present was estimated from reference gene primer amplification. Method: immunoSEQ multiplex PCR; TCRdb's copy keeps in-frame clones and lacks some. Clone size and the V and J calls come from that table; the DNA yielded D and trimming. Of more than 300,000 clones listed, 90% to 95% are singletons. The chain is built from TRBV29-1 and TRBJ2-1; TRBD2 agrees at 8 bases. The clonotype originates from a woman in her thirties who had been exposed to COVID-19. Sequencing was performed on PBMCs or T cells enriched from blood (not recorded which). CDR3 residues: CSPGSAGGPPNEQFF. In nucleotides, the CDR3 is TGCAGCCCAGGGTCTGCGGGGGGCCCCCCCAATGAGCAGTTCTTC.